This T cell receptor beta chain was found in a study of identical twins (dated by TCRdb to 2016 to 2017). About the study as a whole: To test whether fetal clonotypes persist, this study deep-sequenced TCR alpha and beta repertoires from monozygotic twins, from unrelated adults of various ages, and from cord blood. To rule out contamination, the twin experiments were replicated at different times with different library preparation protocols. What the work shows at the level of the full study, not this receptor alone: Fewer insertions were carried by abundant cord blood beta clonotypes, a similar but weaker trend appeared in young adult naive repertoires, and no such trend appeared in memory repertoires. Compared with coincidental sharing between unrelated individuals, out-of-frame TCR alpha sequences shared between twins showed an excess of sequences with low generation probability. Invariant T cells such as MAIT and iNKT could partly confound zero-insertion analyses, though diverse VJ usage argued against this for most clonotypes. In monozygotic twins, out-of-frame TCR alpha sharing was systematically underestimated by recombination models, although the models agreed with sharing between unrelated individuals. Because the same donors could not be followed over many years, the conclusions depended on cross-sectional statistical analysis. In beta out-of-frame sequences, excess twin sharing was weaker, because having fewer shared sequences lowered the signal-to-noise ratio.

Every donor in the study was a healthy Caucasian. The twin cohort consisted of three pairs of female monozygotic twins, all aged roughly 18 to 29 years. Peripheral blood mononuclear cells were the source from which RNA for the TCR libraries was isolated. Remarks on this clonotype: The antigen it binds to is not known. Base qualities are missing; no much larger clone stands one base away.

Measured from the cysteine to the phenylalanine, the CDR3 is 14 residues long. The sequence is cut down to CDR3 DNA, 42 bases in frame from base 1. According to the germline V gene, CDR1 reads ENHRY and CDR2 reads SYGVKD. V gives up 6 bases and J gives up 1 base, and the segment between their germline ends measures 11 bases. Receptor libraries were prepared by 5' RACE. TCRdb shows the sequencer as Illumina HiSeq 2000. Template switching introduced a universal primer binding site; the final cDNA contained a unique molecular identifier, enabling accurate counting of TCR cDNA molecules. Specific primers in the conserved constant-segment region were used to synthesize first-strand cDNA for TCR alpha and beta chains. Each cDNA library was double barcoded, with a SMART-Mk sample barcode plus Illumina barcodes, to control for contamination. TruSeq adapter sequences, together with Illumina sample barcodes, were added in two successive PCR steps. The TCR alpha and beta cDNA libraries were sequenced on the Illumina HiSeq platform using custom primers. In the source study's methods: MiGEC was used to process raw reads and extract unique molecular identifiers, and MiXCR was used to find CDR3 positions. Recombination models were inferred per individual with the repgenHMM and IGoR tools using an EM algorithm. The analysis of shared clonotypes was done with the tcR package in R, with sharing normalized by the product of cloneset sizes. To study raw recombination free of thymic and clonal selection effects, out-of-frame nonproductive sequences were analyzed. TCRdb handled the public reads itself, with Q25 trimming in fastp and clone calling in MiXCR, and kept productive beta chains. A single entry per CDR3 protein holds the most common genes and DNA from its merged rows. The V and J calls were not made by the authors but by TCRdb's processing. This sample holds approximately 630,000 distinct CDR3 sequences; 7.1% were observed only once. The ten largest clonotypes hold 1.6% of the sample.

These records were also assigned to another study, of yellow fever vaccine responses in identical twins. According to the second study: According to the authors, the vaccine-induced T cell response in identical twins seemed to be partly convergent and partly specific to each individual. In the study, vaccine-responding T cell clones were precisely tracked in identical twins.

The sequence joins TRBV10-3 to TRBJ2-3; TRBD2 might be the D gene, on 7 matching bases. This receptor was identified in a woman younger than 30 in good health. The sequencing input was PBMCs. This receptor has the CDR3 CAIRGGGRTDTQYF. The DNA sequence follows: TGTGCCATCAGGGGGGGGGGCCGCACAGATACGCAGTATTTT.